This TCR beta chain comes out of a study of blood T cell repertoires in COVID-19. Study summary: Samples representing acute and convalescent COVID-19 were sourced from the United States, Italy and Spain. T cells, B-cell-depleted T cells, or PBMCs supplied cDNA or gDNA.

The CDR3 covers 12 residues. The germline V gene encodes CDR1 GTSNPN and CDR2 SVGIG (reference sequence). The V gene lost 7 bases and the J gene lost 4 bases, with 13 bases spanning the gap. TCRdb keeps only in-frame clones here, not all; method: immunoSEQ multiplex PCR. The sample contains more than 75,000 clones, approximately 81% of which appear only once. The sequencing input was peripheral blood. J is TRBJ1-1 and V is TRBV30; D remains unclear. This clonotype originated in a woman between 70 and 85 years old with acute or convalescent COVID-19. The chain's CDR3 is CASHRGATEAFF. The DNA for the CDR3 is TGTGCCTCCCATCGGGGAGCCACTGAAGCTTTCTTT.